Sequencing of this TCR beta chain was carried out in a study of PD-1 blockade in mismatch repair-deficient tumors. Study-level information: Patients had over ten mismatch repair-deficient cancer types and were previously treated and progressing.

Produced via immunoSEQ multiplex PCR; TCRdb's table is partial and in-frame only. The repertoire holds approximately 40,000 clones, around 75% seen once, with roughly 23% in the top ten. The CDR3 loop spans 13 amino acids. Germline values: CDR1 SGHRS, CDR2 YFSETQ. The V gene end was trimmed by 6 bases and the J gene end by 1 base; junction bases not matched to a gene: 2. PCR or immunohistochemistry showed mismatch repair deficiency in every enrolled patient. The TCR-sequenced patients were a few responders to pembrolizumab. This rearrangement joins TRBV5-1 to TRBJ2-3; 7 bases are a match to TRBD2. Sequenced material: peripheral blood, taken 4 weeks after starting pembrolizumab. The source of this sequence is an adult with mismatch repair-deficient cancer. CDR3 nucleotide sequence: TGCGCCAGCACCAGCGGGGGCACAGATACGCAGTATTTT. Its protein product is CASTSGGTDTQYF.